This T cell receptor beta chain comes out of a study of T cell responses to AZD1222 COVID-19 vaccine. Study-level points and caveats: Donors, mostly white British, included more females; clonal diversity was possibly underestimated.

The CDR3 sequence is 13 residues long. Per the germline V gene, CDR1 is SGHVS and CDR2 is FQNEAQ. Between the trimmed V and J ends, which lost 0 bases and 6 bases, there was a span of 9 bases. Concerning this clone: The antigen is undetermined.

Repertoires were generated with immunoSEQ multiplex PCR, while TCRdb's copy carries only in-frame clones and drops some. This sample carries tens of thousands of clones, about 86% of them seen once, and the ten largest clones take 10%. The origin of this receptor is an adult in good health. Sequences were derived from peripheral blood, sampled on day 0 of AZD1222 vaccination. This sequence joins TRBV7-8 and TRBJ2-7, with D tentatively TRBD2 (7 bases). The CDR3 nucleotides read TGTGCCAGCAGCTTAGCGGGGGGGGCCGAGCAGTACTTC. Translating gives CASSLAGGAEQYF.